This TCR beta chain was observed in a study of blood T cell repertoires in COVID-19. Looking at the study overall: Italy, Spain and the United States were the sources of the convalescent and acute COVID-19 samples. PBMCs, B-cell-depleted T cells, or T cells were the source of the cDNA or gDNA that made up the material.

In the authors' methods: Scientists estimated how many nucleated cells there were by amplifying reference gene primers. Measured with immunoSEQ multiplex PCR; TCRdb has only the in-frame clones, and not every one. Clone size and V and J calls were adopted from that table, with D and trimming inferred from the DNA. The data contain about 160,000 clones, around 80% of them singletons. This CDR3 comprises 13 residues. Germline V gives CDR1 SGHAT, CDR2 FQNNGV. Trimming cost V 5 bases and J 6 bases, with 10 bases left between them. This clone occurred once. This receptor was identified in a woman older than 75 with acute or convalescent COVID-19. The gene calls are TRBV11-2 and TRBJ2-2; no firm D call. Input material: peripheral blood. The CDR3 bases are TGTGCCAGCAGCCGAATGGGCGCCGGGGAGCTGTTTTTT. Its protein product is CASSRMGAGELFF.